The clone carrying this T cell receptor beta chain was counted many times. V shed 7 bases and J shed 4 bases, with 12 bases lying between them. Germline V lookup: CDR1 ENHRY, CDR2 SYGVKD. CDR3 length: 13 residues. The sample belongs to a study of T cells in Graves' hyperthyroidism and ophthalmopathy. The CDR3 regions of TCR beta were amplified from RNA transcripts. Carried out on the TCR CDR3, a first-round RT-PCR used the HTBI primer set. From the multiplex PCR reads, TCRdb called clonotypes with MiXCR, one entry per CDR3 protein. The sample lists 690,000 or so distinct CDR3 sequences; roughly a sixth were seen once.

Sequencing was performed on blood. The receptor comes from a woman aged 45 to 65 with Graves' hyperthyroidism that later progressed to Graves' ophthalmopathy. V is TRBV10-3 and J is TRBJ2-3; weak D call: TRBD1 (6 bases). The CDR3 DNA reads TGTGCCATCACCGGGACAAACTCAGATACGCAGTATTTT. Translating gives CAITGTNSDTQYF.